A single sample is the source of the 24 T cell receptor beta chains below, sequenced in a study of blood T cell repertoires in COVID-19. The repertoire was sequenced with immunoSEQ multiplex PCR; TCRdb's copy has only in-frame clones and lacks some. The table records fewer than 150,000 clones, approximately 78% of them present only once. The material sequenced was peripheral blood. These receptors were collected from a woman older than 75 with acute or convalescent COVID-19.

The chain is built from TRBV6-5 and TRBJ1-1; 7 bases map to TRBD1. CDR1 is MNHEY and CDR2 is SVGAGI in the germline V gene. The CDR3 covers 14 residues. With V trimmed by 7 bases and J by 3 bases, 8 bases remained unmatched. DNA for the CDR3: TGTGCCAGCAAATCGGGACAGACATACACTGAAGCTTTCTTT. This codes for CASKSGQTYTEAFF.

The chain couples TRBV7-9 to TRBJ1-2, with D maybe TRBD1 (6 bases). Germline V gene data show CDR1 as SEHNR and CDR2 as FQNEAQ (reference sequence). CDR3 size: 13 residues. Trimming removed 6 bases at V and 8 bases at J, with 16 bases between. CDR3 protein: CASSFRGGNGYTF. CDR3 DNA sequence: TGTGCCAGCAGTTTTAGGGGGGGAAACGGCTACACCTTC.

V usage is TRBV5-6 and J usage is TRBJ2-7; 7 positions match TRBD1. The germline gives CDR1 SGHDT, CDR2 YYEEEE. V was clipped by 4 bases and J by 0 bases; unmatched bases: 4. The CDR3 consists of 14 residues. DNA of the CDR3: TGTGCCAGCAGCGTGACAGGGAGCTCCTACGAGCAGTACTTC. Its translation: CASSVTGSSYEQYF.

The CDR3 bases are TGTGCCACAAACGTGGGGACAGGCTTAGGGTCACCCCTCCACTTT. This codes for CATNVGTGLGSPLHF. This chain uses TRBV7-9 with TRBJ1-6, with 8 bases aligning to TRBD1. Trimming took 10 bases from V and 10 from J; bases not matched to a gene: 15. The germline gives CDR1 SEHNR, CDR2 FQNEAQ (reference sequence). This CDR3 is built from 15 residues.

The chain combines TRBV9 with TRBJ2-1, with D perhaps matching TRBD2 (6 bases). CDR3 length: 14 amino acids. V was cut by 10 bases and J by 0 bases, with 14 bases left in between. The germline gives CDR1 SGDLS, CDR2 YYNGEE. CDR3 in DNA: TGTGCCGCGGGGCGGGACGACTCCTACAATGAGCAGTTCTTC. Residues: CAAGRDDSYNEQFF.

DNA for the CDR3: TGTGCCAGCAGCCAGCGGACTAGCGGGAGGTTCGCGAACACCGGGGAGCTGTTTTTT. This sequence encodes CASSQRTSGRFANTGELFF. The genes are TRBV13 and TRBJ2-2; 14 bases fit TRBD2. With 5 bases clipped from V and 0 bases from J, the junction kept 8 bases outside the gene matches. The CDR3 extends over 19 amino acids. Per the germline V gene, CDR1 is PRHDT and CDR2 is FYEKMQ (reference sequence). The full variable domain, completed using reference TRBV13 and TRBJ2-2, is AAGVIQSPRHLIKEKRETATLKCYPIPRHDTVYWYQQGPGQDPQFLISFYEKMQSDKGSIPDRFSAQQFSDYHSELNMSSLELGDSALYFCASSQRTSGRFANTGELFFGEGSRLTVL.

The V gene is TRBV28, the J gene TRBJ1-6, with TRBD1 matching 9 bases. CDR3 length equals 19 residues. Germline V gene lookup returns CDR1 MDHEN and CDR2 SYDVKM. V gave up 7 bases and J gave up 6 bases; unmatched junction bases: 19. The CDR3 protein is CASTKYRDRDILGNSPLHF. The CDR3, as DNA: TGTGCCAGCACCAAATACCGGGACAGGGATATTTTGGGTAATTCACCCCTCCACTTT.

A few counts support this clone. The chain has TRBV6-6 and TRBJ2-3, with TRBD2 matching 10 bases. The CDR3 is made up of 15 amino acids. Germline loops: CDR1 MNHNY, CDR2 SVGAGI (reference sequence). Trimming cost V 2 bases and J 6 bases; bases outside gene matches: 5. CDR3 nucleotide sequence: TGTGCCAGCAGTTACGGGCTAGCGGGAGTGGATACGCAGTATTTT. It codes for CASSYGLAGVDTQYF.

The gene calls are TRBV5-1 and TRBJ2-3, with D possibly being TRBD2 (5 bases). In germline, CDR1 is SGHRS, CDR2 YFSETQ. The CDR3 sequence is 16 residues long. Between the trimmed V and J ends, which lost 2 bases and 4 bases, there was a span of 17 bases. CDR3 amino acids: CASSFPGFRSADTQYF. CDR3 DNA: TGCGCCAGCAGCTTCCCGGGGTTCCGGTCGGCAGATACGCAGTATTTT.

This chain uses TRBV28 with TRBJ1-2; 7 bases match TRBD1. CDR1 is MDHEN, CDR2 SYDVKM, per germline. This CDR3 has 14 amino acids. V trimming: 6 bases; J trimming: 1 base; junction bases outside the gene matches: 5. CDR3 in amino acids: CASSRGRNNYGYTF. Here the CDR3 DNA reads TGTGCCAGCAGCAGGGGGAGGAATAACTATGGCTACACCTTC.

The V and J genes are TRBV24-1 and TRBJ2-1; possibly TRBD1 for D (5 bases). The CDR3 length is 14 residues. Germline lookup yields CDR1 KGHDR and CDR2 SFDVKD. Trimming removed 1 base at V and 5 bases at J, with 8 bases between. The CDR3 is CATSDFARDNEQFF. The CDR3 bases are TGTGCCACCAGTGATTTCGCCAGGGACAATGAGCAGTTCTTC.

The V gene is TRBV5-4, the J gene TRBJ2-1, with a tentative D call TRBD2 (6 bases). There are 15 residues in the CDR3. Trimming removed 6 bases from V and 9 bases from J, with 22 bases in between. Germline-derived CDR1 and CDR2 are SGHNT and YYREEE (reference sequence). CDR3 bases: TGTGCCAGCACTGCCGGCGGGACTGGAGGTGGTGAGCAGTTCTTC. The encoded protein is CASTAGGTGGGEQFF.

The chain combines TRBV6-5 with TRBJ2-5, with TRBD2 matching 8 bases. V was pared by 2 bases and J by 4 bases, with 3 bases of the junction left unmatched. The CDR3 is made up of 14 amino acids. The germline V gene has CDR1 MNHEY and CDR2 SVGAGI. The CDR3 spells CASSYGTSGETQYF. In DNA, the CDR3 is TGTGCCAGCAGTTACGGGACTAGTGGAGAGACCCAGTACTTC.

This chain joins TRBV2 and TRBJ1-2; 9 nucleotides align to TRBD1. J gave up 6 bases and V 9 bases, and 14 bases lay outside the gene matches. The germline CDR1 and CDR2 sequences are SNHLY and FYNNEI. The CDR3 totals 15 residues. The CDR3 DNA follows: TGTGCCAGAAAATCCGGGACAGGGCCTCTGAATGGCTACACCTTC. The encoded protein is CARKSGTGPLNGYTF.

The chain joins TRBV11-3 to TRBJ1-6, with a weak D call TRBD1 (5 bases). The CDR3 totals 16 residues. Per germline, CDR1 SGHNT and CDR2 YENEEA. V was pared by 7 bases and J by 10 bases, with 23 bases between. The CDR3 sequence: CASTRCHGGCQSPLHF. CDR3 sequence (DNA): TGTGCCAGCACCCGTTGTCATGGGGGGTGCCAGTCACCCCTCCACTTT.

The chain couples TRBV2 to TRBJ1-2; tentatively, D is TRBD1 (6 bases). Deletions cut 1 base from V and 6 bases from J, with 12 bases between. Per germline, CDR1 SNHLY and CDR2 FYNNEI. The CDR3 covers 14 residues. CDR3 protein: CASSEEDSSHGYTF. CDR3 bases: TGTGCCAGCAGTGAAGAGGACAGTTCTCATGGCTACACCTTC.

The V call is TRBV2, the J call TRBJ1-4, with D uncertain. CDR3 length: 14 residues. Germline CDR1 and CDR2: SNHLY and FYNNEI. V gave up 3 bases and J gave up 0 bases, with 5 bases separating them. CDR3 region: CASSESATNEKLFF. The CDR3 bases are TGTGCCAGCAGTGAGAGTGCAACTAATGAAAAACTGTTTTTT. The complete variable domain, with remaining parts taken from reference TRBV2 and TRBJ1-4, reads EPEVTQTPSHQVTQMGQEVILRCVPISNHLYFYWYRQILGQKVEFLVSFYNNEISEKSEIFDDQFSVERPDGSNFTLKIRSTKLEDSAMYFCASSESATNEKLFFGSGTQLSVL.

The genes are TRBV2 and TRBJ1-4; 7 nucleotides align to TRBD1. V trimming: 3 bases; J trimming: 6 bases; junction bases outside the gene matches: 7. The CDR3 contains 15 residues. Per germline, CDR1 SNHLY and CDR2 FYNNEI. Here the CDR3 DNA reads TGTGCCAGCAGTGAGGTAACAGGGGCGGATGAAAAACTGTTTTTT. Amino acid sequence: CASSEVTGADEKLFF.

The chain joins TRBV6-7 to TRBJ1-6; no definite D call. TRBV6-7 is recorded as an ORF, its role being uncertain. CDR3 length equals 18 residues. V was cut by 0 bases and J by 0 bases, with 12 bases left in between. CDR3 sequence reads: CASSYSPISSSYNSPLHF. The CDR3 nucleotides are TGTGCCAGCAGTTACTCGCCTATCTCGAGCTCCTATAATTCACCCCTCCACTTT.

The rearrangement joins TRBV27 to TRBJ2-5, with no clear D. CDR1 and CDR2 (germline): MNHEY, SMNVEV (reference sequence). The CDR3 is 12 amino acids. Between the trimmed V and J ends, which lost 8 bases and 1 base, there was a span of 8 bases. The CDR3 loop is CASPLGQETQYF. CDR3 DNA sequence: TGTGCCAGCCCGCTAGGCCAAGAGACCCAGTACTTC.

The chain carries TRBV5-1 and TRBJ2-2; 7 nucleotides agree with TRBD2. CDR1 SGHRS and CDR2 YFSETQ come from the germline V gene. The CDR3 loop spans 16 amino acids. Trimming cost V 1 base and J 7 bases; bases outside gene matches: 10. The CDR3 region is CASSLFAGEWNGELFF. CDR3 DNA: TGCGCCAGCAGCTTGTTTGCGGGAGAATGGAACGGGGAGCTGTTTTTT.

The chain employs TRBV7-3 and TRBJ2-5; D call uncertain. V dropped 2 bases and J dropped 1 base, with 5 bases sitting between them. CDR1 SGHTA and CDR2 FQGTGA come from the germline V gene. The CDR3 is 13 residues long. The CDR3 loop reads CASSLQVQETQYF. The CDR3 region has the DNA TGTGCCAGCAGCTTACAGGTCCAAGAGACCCAGTACTTC.

The CDR3 region has the DNA TGTGCCAGCGGACCCCCATTGACAGGGGCCGATGGCTACACCTTC. Its translation is CASGPPLTGADGYTF. This chain links TRBV9 with TRBJ1-2; 8 bases fit TRBD1. The CDR3 consists of 15 residues. V dropped 7 bases and J dropped 6; count of bases not matched to a gene: 14. The germline CDR1 and CDR2 sequences are SGDLS and YYNGEE.

The chain is built from TRBV30 and TRBJ2-3; 7 nucleotides align to TRBD2. This CDR3 has 14 residues. Germline CDR1 reads GTSNPN; CDR2 reads SVGIG (reference sequence). The V segment lost 5 bases and the J segment 0 bases; nucleotides outside the gene matches: 5. CDR3 coding DNA: TGTGCCTGGTCTAGCGGTTTTAGCACAGATACGCAGTATTTT. As protein: CAWSSGFSTDTQYF.